This T cell receptor beta chain emerged from a study of OX40 agonist ivuxolimab in advanced cancers. Study details: Enrolled patients in dose escalation had cancers that were hepatocellular carcinoma, melanoma, renal cell or head and neck cancer. Points from the study as a whole: The mean number of expanded clones was higher in CD8+ T cells than in CD4+. Within 6 weeks, CD4+ and CD8+ blood T cells expanded clonally at 0.1 to 3.0 mg/kg.

The cohort excluded patients with autoimmune disease history or systemic immunosuppression. Trimming pared 1 base from V and 0 bases from J, leaving 7 bases between. This CDR3 contains 15 residues. The germline V gene encodes CDR1 SGHVS and CDR2 FNYEAQ. To note about this clone: Its antigen is currently unknown.

The table came from immunoSEQ multiplex PCR; TCRdb's copy has only in-frame clones and leaves some out. This table has roughly 61,000 clones, around 90% appearing once. This clonotype was sampled from an adult with an advanced solid tumor such as melanoma, head and neck, liver or kidney cancer. This chain uses TRBV7-6 with TRBJ1-3; D gene ambiguous. This specimen consisted of CD4+ or CD8+ T cells sorted from blood, obtained in a trial of the OX40 agonist ivuxolimab. CDR3 amino acids: CASSLGGGSGNTIYF. The CDR3 DNA reads as TGTGCCAGCAGCTTAGGAGGAGGCTCTGGAAACACCATATATTTT.